Here is one T cell receptor (beta chain) with its context. Its antigen remains unknown. Germline values: CDR1 SGHTA, CDR2 FQGNSA. This CDR3 has 14 residues. V lost 1 base, J lost 5 bases, and 12 bases lay in between. The record originates from a study of cytomegalovirus exposure and HLA in healthy donors. Whole-study findings and limits: At a 0.05 false discovery rate, a later analysis found some 18,000 TCR beta sequences to be associated with HLA alleles. For TCR beta chains, V- and J-gene trimming was later linked to a missense DCLRE1C variant. Diagnosis of cytomegalovirus status made by the classifier reportedly showed high specificity and sensitivity. Sequencing had likely introduced a cluster of highly shared sequence variants as an artifact.

The PCR used 60 Vbeta and 13 Jbeta primers. TCRdb's table, derived via immunoSEQ multiplex PCR, lists solely in-frame clones and lacks some. The sample lists around 150,000 clones, about 75% occurring once. Source material: PBMCs. The J gene is TRBJ2-7, the V gene TRBV7-2; tentatively, D is TRBD1 (5 bases). This TCR came from a male donor in good health and CMV-seronegative. The CDR3 loop reads CASSLVSWGHEQYF. In nucleotides, the CDR3 is TGTGCCAGCAGCTTAGTCAGTTGGGGCCACGAGCAGTACTTC.